This TCR beta chain was obtained from a study of control samples from healthy donors and cancer patients (TCRdb year 2020). Concerning this clone itself: The specificity of this receptor is unknown. Base qualities are not at hand, and no much larger clone is one base apart.

The CDR3, from cysteine to phenylalanine, totals 13 residues. Of the read, only the CDR3 DNA is kept; its 39 bases are in frame from base 1. V loses 5 bases of germline sequence and J loses 4 bases, and the interval between the two ends is 11 bases. The germline V gene specifies SNHLY as CDR1 and FYNNEI as CDR2. The library came from the immunoSEQ multiplex PCR assay. Not all clones reach the TCRdb copy of this immuneACCESS table, which keeps in-frame sequences only. Checked studies attribute under half of the gap to unresolved V genes and leave the rest unexplained. This sample lists 260,000 or so clones; more than 65% were detected once. 13% of the sample belongs to the ten largest clones.

The material sequenced was PBMCs. The V and J genes are TRBV2 and TRBJ1-2; a weak D assignment points to TRBD1 (5 bases agree). This clonotype originated in a woman in her sixties with lung cancer. The base sequence is TGTGCCAGCAGTCAGCAGGGCCTCTATGGCTACACCTTC. Its protein product is CASSQQGLYGYTF.